This T cell receptor (beta chain) is drawn from a study of cytomegalovirus exposure and HLA in healthy donors. Study-level results: Researchers reported in a later analysis that common viral pathogens appeared linked to several top clusters. Analyses of presence and absence presupposed an approximately uniform sequencing depth across donors.

Comment on this clone: Its antigen is currently unknown.

V was pared by 0 bases and J by 11 bases, with 11 bases between. The CDR3 loop spans 13 amino acids. CDR1 and CDR2 from the germline V gene are MNHEY and SVGAGI. PCR primers comprised 60 Vbeta and 13 Jbeta primers. TCRdb's table, derived via immunoSEQ multiplex PCR, lists solely in-frame clones and lacks some. The sample consists of roughly 190,000 clones, over 75% of them appearing once. The sample was PBMCs. The clonotype comes from a woman between 50 and 59 years old in good health and CMV-seropositive. V is TRBV6-5 and J is TRBJ1-5; tentatively, D is TRBD1 (6 bases). CDR3 nucleotide sequence: TGTGCCAGCAGTTACTCGGGGACAATGTCCCAGCATTTT. Its protein product is CASSYSGTMSQHF.